Listed here are 20 T cell receptor beta chains from one sample, sequenced in a study of T cell repertoires in cytomegalovirus infection. No antigen has been assigned to these receptors. Using its own MiXCR run on the reads, TCRdb lists one record per CDR3 protein. The data show some 800,000 distinct CDR3 sequences, about 33% seen once. The starting material was cultured CD8+ T cells from PBMCs, obtained from culture after CMV antigen stimulation. The receptor set was obtained from a human donor in good health (CMV status not recorded). Some clones in this sample may be carry-over from other donors' samples.

V and J are TRBV6-5 and TRBJ2-3, with 7 bases that match TRBD1. Germline V gives CDR1 MNHEY, CDR2 SVGAGI. The CDR3 covers 13 residues. With V trimmed by 10 bases and J by 4 bases, 8 bases remained unmatched. The CDR3 bases are TGTGCCACCTTCAGGGGGTGGTCAGATACGCAGTATTTT. Its translation is CATFRGWSDTQYF.

The rearrangement links TRBV14 to TRBJ2-1; TRBD2 is a possible D gene (6 bases). Trimming took off 3 bases at V and 8 bases at J, with 17 bases between the two ends. This CDR3 contains 15 residues. The germline V gene encodes CDR1 SGHDN and CDR2 FVKESK. The CDR3 region is CASSQPTTSVDEQFF. As DNA, the CDR3 is TGTGCCAGCAGCCAGCCCACGACTAGTGTGGATGAGCAGTTCTTC.

This clonotype appeared once. This sequence joins TRBV27 and TRBJ1-4; D is ambiguous. This CDR3 comprises 14 residues. Per the germline V gene, CDR1 is MNHEY and CDR2 is SMNVEV (reference sequence). Trimming cost V 3 bases and J 4 bases, with 9 bases left between them. The CDR3 DNA reads TGTGCCAGCAGTTTCCACCGACTTAATGAAAAACTGTTTTTT. As protein: CASSFHRLNEKLFF. The full variable domain, in which reference TRBV27 and TRBJ1-4 provide the parts outside the CDR3, is EAQVTQNPRYLITVTGKKLTVTCSQNMNHEYMSWYRQDPGLGLRQIYYSMNVEVTDKGDVPEGYKVSRKEKRNFPLILESPSPNQTSLYFCASSFHRLNEKLFFGSGTQLSVL.

This clonotype was counted only a few times. The chain joins TRBV4-1 to TRBJ1-1; a weak D match, TRBD1 (6 bases). Germline V CDR1 and CDR2: MGHRA, YSYEKL. The CDR3 contains 15 residues. Trimming removed 5 bases from V and 1 base from J, with 14 bases in between. This chain's CDR3 is CASSYLDRSNTEAFF. The CDR3 DNA follows: TGCGCCAGCAGCTACCTGGACAGATCGAACACTGAAGCTTTCTTT.

This chain uses TRBV9 with TRBJ2-3; the match to TRBD2 covers 9 bases. In germline, CDR1 is SGDLS, CDR2 YYNGEE. J was trimmed by 2 bases and V by 0 bases; bases with no gene match: 4. The CDR3 is made up of 16 amino acids. The CDR3 bases are TGTGCCAGCAGCGTAGGCCTAGCGGGGCTCACAGATACGCAGTATTTT. Amino acids: CASSVGLAGLTDTQYF.

In its sample, this clonotype was seen a few times. The CDR3 here is CASSPKGNQPQHF. CDR3 in DNA: TGTGCCAGCAGTCCCAAGGGAAATCAGCCCCAGCATTTT. The chain carries TRBV27 and TRBJ1-5; no clear D gene. Germline CDR1 and CDR2: MNHEY and SMNVEV (reference sequence). The V end lost 5 bases, the J end lost 4 bases, and 9 bases lay between the germline ends. The CDR3 is 13 residues long.

V and J are TRBV12-3 or TRBV12-4 and TRBJ1-2, with D maybe TRBD1 (6 bases). This CDR3 contains 16 residues. The germline V and J ends were trimmed by 7 bases and 7 bases, with 25 bases remaining between them. The CDR3 region has the DNA TGTGCCAGCAAAGATCCTGGTTGGGGGCAGGGCCGTGGCTACACCTTC. It translates to CASKDPGWGQGRGYTF.

This clonotype showed up just a few times. The rearrangement uses TRBV12-3 or TRBV12-4 and TRBJ2-5, with a tentative D call TRBD1 (6 bases). There are 13 residues in the CDR3. V lost 6 bases and J 1 base, leaving 9 bases between the germline ends. Here the CDR3 reads CASRRDTQETQYF. CDR3 DNA: TGTGCCAGCAGGAGGGACACCCAAGAGACCCAGTACTTC.

This clonotype was counted a few times. The rearrangement joins TRBV6-1 to TRBJ2-7; D tentatively fits TRBD1 or TRBD2 (5 bases each). Per the germline V gene, CDR1 is MNHNS and CDR2 is SASEGT. This CDR3 comprises 14 residues. V lost 6 bases to trimming and J lost 4 bases, with 16 bases between them. The CDR3 protein is CASSPEGIPYEQYF. CDR3 coding DNA: TGTGCCAGCAGCCCTGAGGGGATCCCTTACGAGCAGTACTTC.

The chain has TRBV9 and TRBJ1-1, with D possibly TRBD1 on 5 matching bases. Trimming took 4 bases from V and 0 from J, leaving 16 bases between them. Germline CDR1 and CDR2: SGDLS and YYNGEE. The CDR3 covers 16 residues. The CDR3 coding sequence is TGTGCCAGCAGCATACGCTCAGGGCCCATGAACACTGAAGCTTTCTTT. It specifies CASSIRSGPMNTEAFF.

The table lists this clonotype with many counts. The chain carries TRBV7-2 and TRBJ2-2, with D possibly TRBD2 on 5 matching bases. The germline V gene has CDR1 SGHTA and CDR2 FQGNSA. The CDR3 loop spans 15 amino acids. V dropped 5 bases and J dropped 1 base, with 11 bases sitting between them. The CDR3 sequence is CASSARTLNTGELFF. CDR3 nucleotide sequence: TGTGCCAGCAGCGCGAGGACTCTGAACACCGGGGAGCTGTTTTTT.

Concerning this clonotype: One junction end does not reproduce the germline sequence, and a read error may be involved. The chain combines TRBV9 with TRBJ2-1, with D possibly matching TRBD2 (6 bases). CDR1 is SGDLS, CDR2 YYNGEE, per germline. CDR3 length: 15 residues. The CDR3 sequence is CANSSDGGIYNEQFF. CDR3 nucleotide sequence: TGTGCCAACAGCTCCGACGGGGGAATCTACAATGAGCAGTTCTTC.

The V call is TRBV20-1, the J call TRBJ2-4; no definite D call. Trimming cost V 2 bases and J 0 bases, with 17 bases left between them. The V gene's germline CDR1 is DFQATT and CDR2 SNEGSKA (reference sequence). CDR3 length: 17 residues. The CDR3 region is CSARWDRLGLAKNIQYF. In nucleotides, the CDR3 is TGCAGTGCTAGATGGGATAGACTCGGTTTAGCCAAAAACATTCAGTACTTC.

The CDR3 DNA sequence: TGTGCCAGCAGCTTTCCTCATAATGAAAAACTGTTTTTT. Protein product: CASSFPHNEKLFF. This rearrangement joins TRBV28 to TRBJ1-4; D is unresolved. There are 13 residues in the CDR3. Trimming shortened V by 6 bases and J by 4 bases, and 9 bases separated the two germline ends. Germline V lookup: CDR1 MDHEN, CDR2 SYDVKM.

This clonotype has a handful of counts. V usage is TRBV12-3 or TRBV12-4 and J usage is TRBJ2-5, with D tentatively TRBD2 (6 bases). The CDR3 runs 16 residues. The V end was cut by 8 bases, the J end by 0 bases, with 19 bases between. This chain's CDR3 is CASPLNAGTHQETQYF. For the CDR3, the DNA is TGTGCCAGCCCATTAAACGCCGGGACTCACCAAGAGACCCAGTACTTC.

This rearrangement joins TRBV20-1 to TRBJ2-1; D is perhaps TRBD1 (6 bases). Deletions cut 3 bases from V and 2 bases from J, with 14 bases between. Germline V CDR1 and CDR2: DFQATT, SNEGSKA (reference sequence). The CDR3 spans 15 residues. The CDR3 reads CSASGQGLPYNEQFF. CDR3 nucleotide sequence: TGCAGTGCTAGTGGGCAGGGGTTACCCTACAATGAGCAGTTCTTC.

This clonotype is judged medium-sized. This sequence joins TRBV7-2 and TRBJ1-1; D unresolved. The ends were cut back, 3 bases at V and 0 bases at J, with 11 bases in the middle. There are 15 residues in the CDR3. The germline CDR1 and CDR2 sequences are SGHTA and FQGNSA. The CDR3 reads CASSFRNNMNTEAFF. The CDR3 region has the DNA TGTGCCAGCAGCTTCAGGAACAACATGAACACTGAAGCTTTCTTT.

The chain combines TRBV4-3 with TRBJ1-2; D is unresolved. This CDR3 comprises 15 residues. Germline assignment: CDR1 LGHNA and CDR2 YSLEER. V dropped 0 bases and J dropped 2 bases, with 10 bases sitting between them. The CDR3 region is CASSQDQRTNYGYTF. The DNA for the CDR3 is TGCGCCAGCAGCCAAGATCAGCGTACGAACTATGGCTACACCTTC.

Regarding this clonotype: The junction departs from the called germline gene at one end, perhaps through a read error. The chain carries TRBV18 and TRBJ1-3; 8 bases fit TRBD1. The CDR3 contains 15 residues. Germline V gene sequence: CDR1 KGHSH, CDR2 LQKENI. The CDR3 is CVSSDRDSVGNTIYF. CDR3 in DNA: TGTGTCAGCTCGGACAGGGATTCGGTTGGAAACACCATATATTTT.

The table lists this clonotype with a few counts. V usage is TRBV6-1 and J usage is TRBJ2-5; D may be TRBD2 (5 bases). V gave up 8 bases and J gave up 4 bases, with 17 bases separating them. CDR1 is MNHNS, CDR2 SASEGT, per germline. The CDR3 is 14 amino acids. CDR3 region: CASGLSLEGETQYF. The CDR3 nucleotides are TGTGCCAGCGGGTTAAGCCTCGAGGGAGAGACCCAGTACTTC.